This section outlines one T cell receptor (beta chain) sequence together with its context. CDR3 size: 13 residues. The ends were cut back, 4 bases at V and 13 bases at J, with 14 bases in the middle. Germline V gene sequence: CDR1 MNHNY, CDR2 SVGAGI (reference sequence). The data stem from a study of blood T cell repertoires in COVID-19. As for the study in general: Whether acute or convalescent, the COVID-19 samples came from the United States, Italy and Spain. T cells, B-cell-depleted T cells, or PBMCs supplied cDNA or gDNA.

Study processing details: Reference gene primer amplification gave nucleated cell count estimates. Profiled with immunoSEQ multiplex PCR; TCRdb holds only in-frame clones, not every one. V, J and clone size reflect that table, while D and trimming were determined from the DNA. The sample holds about 490,000 clones, approximately 83% seen once. The J gene is TRBJ1-6, the V gene TRBV6-6; D gene unclear. Sequenced input: peripheral blood. This TCR was sampled from a human donor in a cohort sampled during active COVID-19. For the CDR3, the DNA is TGTGCCAGCAGTTCTGACGTGGAGGACCCCCTCCACTTT. This encodes CASSSDVEDPLHF.